The present TCR beta chain was sequenced within a study of OX40 agonist ivuxolimab in advanced cancers. In the study overall: Prior anti-PD-1, anti-PD-L1 or anti-CTLA-4 therapy did not bar entry, and more than 35% had some.

The germline CDR1 and CDR2 sequences are MNHEY and SVGAGI. This CDR3 is 12 amino acids long. V was shortened by 4 bases and J by 3 bases, with 7 bases between the two germline ends. Whole-study results and caveats: CD4+ and CD8+ blood T cells expanded clonally by week 6 at 0.1 to 3.0 mg/kg.

Data came from immunoSEQ multiplex PCR; TCRdb stores just in-frame clones and leaves some out. The data contain nearly 80,000 clones, 90% to 95% of them singletons. Worth noting for this clone: Its antigen is undetermined.

The sequence came from an adult with an advanced solid tumor such as melanoma, head and neck, liver or kidney cancer. The starting material was CD4+ or CD8+ T cells sorted from blood, obtained in a trial of the OX40 agonist ivuxolimab. The J gene is TRBJ2-7, the V gene TRBV6-5; tentatively, D is TRBD2 (5 bases). The DNA for the CDR3 is TGTGCCAGCAGTTCGACTAACTACGAGCAGTACTTC. Translating gives CASSSTNYEQYF.